Listed below are T cell receptor beta chains from one sample, sequenced in a study of blood T cell repertoires in COVID-19. Profiled with immunoSEQ multiplex PCR; TCRdb holds only in-frame clones, not every one. In the table there are about 190,000 clones, almost 80% of which are singletons. The sample consisted of peripheral blood. These receptors were obtained from a man between 60 and 75 years old with active or convalescent COVID-19. The CDR3 runs from the conserved cysteine through the conserved F or W. The D gene is left open where the match is weak. The listing skips clone size in some rows; elsewhere it reads once, few, many or a size class.

j_gene: TRBJ2-7
v_gene: TRBV12-3/TRBV12-4
d_gene: TRBD1
abundance: once
CDR3nt: TGTGCCAGCAGTCTCTACAGGGGGCACGAGCAGTACTTC
CDR3aa: CASSLYRGHEQYF

j_gene: TRBJ2-7
v_gene: TRBV7-2
d_gene: TRBD2
abundance: .
CDR3nt: TGTGCCAGCAGCTTAGCGGCTAGCGGAAGGAGCTACGAGCAGTACTTC
CDR3aa: CASSLAASGRSYEQYF

j_gene: TRBJ2-2
v_gene: TRBV19
d_gene: TRBD2
abundance: .
CDR3nt: TGTGCCAGTAGTATTACCAGCGGGAAGGCCGGGGAGCTGTTTTTT
CDR3aa: CASSITSGKAGELFF

j_gene: TRBJ2-3
v_gene: TRBV7-2
d_gene: .
abundance: .
CDR3nt: TGTGCCAGCAGCTTAGACCTACCCACCCGCACAGATACGCAGTATTTT
CDR3aa: CASSLDLPTRTDTQYF

j_gene: TRBJ2-7
v_gene: TRBV6-5
d_gene: .
abundance: .
CDR3nt: TGTGCCAGCAGTTACGGCGGATTGACAGCCTACGAGCAGTACTTC
CDR3aa: CASSYGGLTAYEQYF

j_gene: TRBJ2-2
v_gene: TRBV7-2
d_gene: TRBD2
abundance: .
CDR3nt: TGTGCCAGCAGCTCGTACCCGACTAGCGGGACGGGAACCGGGGAGCTGTTTTTT
CDR3aa: CASSSYPTSGTGTGELFF

j_gene: TRBJ2-7
v_gene: TRBV28
d_gene: TRBD1
abundance: .
CDR3nt: TGTGCCAGCTCCACCCCGGGACAGGGTTACGAGCAGTACTTC
CDR3aa: CASSTPGQGYEQYF

j_gene: TRBJ1-1
v_gene: TRBV29-1
d_gene: .
abundance: .
CDR3nt: TGCAGCGTTGGGGGCAGGAACACTGAAGCTTTCTTT
CDR3aa: CSVGGRNTEAFF

j_gene: TRBJ2-4
v_gene: TRBV19
d_gene: .
abundance: .
CDR3nt: TGTGCCAGTAGGAGCCAATCGGAGGTAAACATTCAGTACTTC
CDR3aa: CASRSQSEVNIQYF

j_gene: TRBJ2-7
v_gene: TRBV9
d_gene: .
abundance: .
CDR3nt: TGTGCCAGCAGCCCAGGACAGTACGAGCAGTACTTC
CDR3aa: CASSPGQYEQYF

j_gene: TRBJ2-4
v_gene: TRBV19
d_gene: .
abundance: .
CDR3nt: TGTGCCAGTAGAAACCCAGGCACCAAAAACATTCAGTACTTC
CDR3aa: CASRNPGTKNIQYF

j_gene: TRBJ2-4
v_gene: TRBV5-1
d_gene: .
abundance: .
CDR3nt: TGCGCCAGCAGCTTGGGCAGGGAGGACATTCAGTACTTC
CDR3aa: CASSLGREDIQYF

j_gene: TRBJ1-2
v_gene: TRBV3-1/TRBV3-2
d_gene: .
abundance: .
CDR3nt: TGTGCCAGCAGCCAAGAAGAGGGGGTCTCTAACTATGGCTACACCTTC
CDR3aa: CASSQEEGVSNYGYTF

j_gene: TRBJ1-4
v_gene: TRBV12-3/TRBV12-4
d_gene: .
abundance: .
CDR3nt: TGTGCCAGCAGTCCCGGGAATAATGAAAAACTGTTTTTT
CDR3aa: CASSPGNNEKLFF

j_gene: TRBJ2-7
v_gene: TRBV3-1/TRBV3-2
d_gene: TRBD2
abundance: .
CDR3nt: TGTGCCAGCAGCCGGACTAGCGGCTACGAGCAGTACTTC
CDR3aa: CASSRTSGYEQYF

j_gene: TRBJ2-5
v_gene: TRBV5-4
d_gene: TRBD2
abundance: .
CDR3nt: TGTGCCAGCAGCTTGGGGGGGACTAACCAAGAGACCCAGTACTTC
CDR3aa: CASSLGGTNQETQYF

j_gene: TRBJ2-1
v_gene: TRBV24-1
d_gene: .
abundance: .
CDR3nt: TGTGCCCCCCGAGATGAGCAGTTCTTC
CDR3aa: CAPRDEQFF

j_gene: TRBJ1-2
v_gene: TRBV9
d_gene: .
abundance: few
CDR3nt: TGTGCCGAGGGGGGGCGTTTCCACTATGGCTACACCTTC
CDR3aa: CAEGGRFHYGYTF

j_gene: TRBJ2-7
v_gene: TRBV20-1
d_gene: TRBD2
abundance: .
CDR3nt: TGCAGTGCTAGTCCGATCCTAGCGGGAGTTACTGGGCAGTACTTC
CDR3aa: CSASPILAGVTGQYF

j_gene: TRBJ1-1
v_gene: TRBV5-4
d_gene: TRBD1
abundance: .
CDR3nt: TGTGCCAGCAGCTTGGTAAGGACAGGAGCTGAAGCTTTCTTT
CDR3aa: CASSLVRTGAEAFF

j_gene: TRBJ2-3
v_gene: TRBV5-6
d_gene: .
abundance: .
CDR3nt: TGTGCCAGCAGCCCCGCGGGGCGGGCAGATACGCAGTATTTT
CDR3aa: CASSPAGRADTQYF

j_gene: TRBJ2-1
v_gene: TRBV5-6
d_gene: TRBD1
abundance: .
CDR3nt: TGTGCCAGCAGCTACGGGACAGGCCTCAATGAGCAGTTCTTC
CDR3aa: CASSYGTGLNEQFF

j_gene: TRBJ1-1
v_gene: TRBV7-3
d_gene: .
abundance: .
CDR3nt: TGTGCCAGCAGCCGTACTCAAGGACAAGAAGCTTTCTTT
CDR3aa: CASSRTQGQEAFF

j_gene: TRBJ1-2
v_gene: TRBV14
d_gene: TRBD1
abundance: .
CDR3nt: TGTGCCAGCAGCCCGTGGACAGGCTATGGCTACACCTTC
CDR3aa: CASSPWTGYGYTF

j_gene: TRBJ1-4
v_gene: TRBV5-5
d_gene: .
abundance: .
CDR3nt: TGTGCCAGCAGTTACCAACAGGGCGCAACTAATGAAAAACTGTTTTTT
CDR3aa: CASSYQQGATNEKLFF

j_gene: TRBJ2-7
v_gene: TRBV5-4
d_gene: TRBD2
abundance: .
CDR3nt: TGTGCCAGCAGCCCGGAGGGACTAGCGGCCTACGAGCAGTACTTC
CDR3aa: CASSPEGLAAYEQYF

j_gene: TRBJ1-2
v_gene: TRBV19
d_gene: .
abundance: .
CDR3nt: TGTGCCAGTAGCCGACAGTCAACGGGTGGCTACACCTTC
CDR3aa: CASSRQSTGGYTF

j_gene: TRBJ2-3
v_gene: TRBV6-1
d_gene: .
abundance: .
CDR3nt: TGTGCCAGCAGTGAAGGAAGGAGGAGCGATACGCAGTATTTT
CDR3aa: CASSEGRRSDTQYF

j_gene: TRBJ2-3
v_gene: TRBV7-9
d_gene: TRBD2
abundance: .
CDR3nt: TGTGCCAGCAGCACCCTGGAAGGGCTAGCGGGAAACACAGATACGCAGTATTTT
CDR3aa: CASSTLEGLAGNTDTQYF

j_gene: TRBJ2-7
v_gene: TRBV7-2
d_gene: TRBD2
abundance: few
CDR3nt: TGTGCCAGCAGCTCCCCCAACTTACCTAGCGGGAAGCACTTC
CDR3aa: CASSSPNLPSGKHF

j_gene: TRBJ2-7
v_gene: TRBV5-1
d_gene: .
abundance: .
CDR3nt: TGCGCCAGCTCCTACCTGCTAGAGCAGTACTTC
CDR3aa: CASSYLLEQYF

j_gene: TRBJ2-5
v_gene: TRBV4-1
d_gene: TRBD2
abundance: .
CDR3nt: TGCGCCAGCAGCCAAGAAGGCCGGGGGGGCCAAGAGACCCAGTACTTC
CDR3aa: CASSQEGRGGQETQYF

j_gene: TRBJ2-3
v_gene: TRBV7-9
d_gene: .
abundance: .
CDR3nt: TGTGCCAGCAGCTTACGTCCCGGGATGTTAAATACGCAGTATTTT
CDR3aa: CASSLRPGMLNTQYF

j_gene: TRBJ2-1
v_gene: TRBV6-2/TRBV6-3
d_gene: .
abundance: .
CDR3nt: TGTGCCAGCAGTTACTACGGGGACTACAATGAGCAGTTCTTC
CDR3aa: CASSYYGDYNEQFF

j_gene: TRBJ2-1
v_gene: TRBV28
d_gene: TRBD2
abundance: .
CDR3nt: TGTGCCAGCACCGCGAGGAGGACTAGTTCCTACAATGAGCAGTTCTTC
CDR3aa: CASTARRTSSYNEQFF

j_gene: TRBJ2-3
v_gene: TRBV11-3
d_gene: TRBD2
abundance: .
CDR3nt: TGTGCCAGCAGCTTAATTTCACTAGCGGGAAATTCGACAGATACGCAGTATTTT
CDR3aa: CASSLISLAGNSTDTQYF

j_gene: TRBJ2-5
v_gene: TRBV29-1
d_gene: .
abundance: many
CDR3nt: TGCAGCGTCGAGGAAGAGACCCAGTACTTC
CDR3aa: CSVEEETQYF

j_gene: TRBJ2-5
v_gene: TRBV14
d_gene: TRBD1
abundance: .
CDR3nt: TGTGCCAGCAGCGCTACAGGGGGCTTCGGGGAGACCCAGTACTTC
CDR3aa: CASSATGGFGETQYF

j_gene: TRBJ1-6
v_gene: TRBV14
d_gene: .
abundance: .
CDR3nt: TGTGCCAGCAGCCACGAACAGGGATCACCCCTCCACTTT
CDR3aa: CASSHEQGSPLHF

j_gene: TRBJ1-1
v_gene: TRBV5-4
d_gene: TRBD1
abundance: .
CDR3nt: TGTGCCAGCAGCCCCACAGGGGTCAAAGTCGATGAAGCTTTCTTT
CDR3aa: CASSPTGVKVDEAFF

j_gene: TRBJ1-1
v_gene: TRBV7-9
d_gene: .
abundance: once
CDR3nt: TGTGCCAGCAGCGAGGGGGAGTGGGCTGAAGCTTTCTTT
CDR3aa: CASSEGEWAEAFF

j_gene: TRBJ1-1
v_gene: TRBV6-6
d_gene: .
abundance: few
CDR3nt: TGTGCCAGCAGCCAAGGGGGGGCAGAGGGCACTGAAGCTTTCTTT
CDR3aa: CASSQGGAEGTEAFF

j_gene: TRBJ2-7
v_gene: TRBV6-5
d_gene: TRBD2
abundance: .
CDR3nt: TGTGCCAGCAGTTCCCTTGCGGGAGTCCGCTACGAGCAGTACTTC
CDR3aa: CASSSLAGVRYEQYF

j_gene: TRBJ2-7
v_gene: TRBV11-2
d_gene: TRBD2
abundance: once
CDR3nt: TGTGCCAGCAGCCTATCAACCGGACTAGCGGGTTACGAGCAGTACTTC
CDR3aa: CASSLSTGLAGYEQYF

j_gene: TRBJ2-7
v_gene: TRBV30
d_gene: .
abundance: .
CDR3nt: TGTGCCTGGAGTGTACGAGACGGGGGCGAGCAGTACTTC
CDR3aa: CAWSVRDGGEQYF

j_gene: TRBJ2-7
v_gene: TRBV11-2
d_gene: .
abundance: .
CDR3nt: TGTGCCAGCAGCGTAGACGGGGTCGGCAACTACGAGCAGTACTTC
CDR3aa: CASSVDGVGNYEQYF

j_gene: TRBJ1-1
v_gene: TRBV6-5
d_gene: .
abundance: .
CDR3nt: TGTGCCAGCAGTCTGGGGGCTGGGAACACTGAAGCTTTCTTT
CDR3aa: CASSLGAGNTEAFF

j_gene: TRBJ2-1
v_gene: TRBV12-3/TRBV12-4
d_gene: .
abundance: .
CDR3nt: TGTGCCAGCAGTTCCGGGGATGAGCAGTTCTTC
CDR3aa: CASSSGDEQFF

j_gene: TRBJ2-7
v_gene: TRBV6-1
d_gene: .
abundance: few
CDR3nt: TGTGCCAGCAGTGAATATCAGGGAAGCTCCTACGAGCAGTACTTC
CDR3aa: CASSEYQGSSYEQYF